This is a list of T cell receptor beta chains from one sample in a study of blood T cell repertoires in COVID-19. The assay was immunoSEQ multiplex PCR, and TCRdb's table has in-frame clones only and misses some. The sample carries 70,000 to 90,000 clones, 75% to 90% recorded once. The sequencing sample was made of peripheral blood. The receptors stem from a man aged 80 or over with COVID-19, enrolled during active disease. CDR3s include the opening cysteine and the closing phenylalanine or tryptophan. Each record gives: D gene, CDR3 length, V gene, J gene, clone size, CDR3 DNA, CDR3 protein. The D gene is left open where the match is weak. Not every row has a clone size; where given, it reads once, few, many or a size class.

>TRBD1|17|TRBV6-1|TRBJ1-1|NA
TGTGCCAGCAGTGGCCGGGACAGGGGGTTCCTGAACACTGAAGCTTTCTTT
CASSGRDRGFLNTEAFF
>NA|14|TRBV5-1|TRBJ1-1|NA
TGCGCCAGCAGCTTGGAACAGGGTAGCACTGAAGCTTTCTTT
CASSLEQGSTEAFF
>NA|16|TRBV5-5|TRBJ2-3|few
TGTGCCAGCAGCTTGAAGAGGGACACTAGCACAGATACGCAGTATTTT
CASSLKRDTSTDTQYF
>TRBD1|20|TRBV19|TRBJ2-6|NA
TGTGCCAGTAGTATCAGAGGACTCGGACAGGGGCTCGCTGGGGCCAACGTCCTGACTTTC
CASSIRGLGQGLAGANVLTF
>NA|12|TRBV6-2/TRBV6-3|TRBJ2-1|NA
TGTGCCAGCAGTCCCGAAGCCGATGAGCAGTTCTTC
CASSPEADEQFF
>NA|14|TRBV2|TRBJ2-3|NA
TGTGCCAGCAGTGGCCCGGGGGGCCGCGATACGCAGTATTTT
CASSGPGGRDTQYF
>TRBD1|14|TRBV5-5|TRBJ1-2|NA
TGTGCCAGCAGCCTCGACAGGGCCAACTATGGCTACACCTTC
CASSLDRANYGYTF
>NA|13|TRBV4-1|TRBJ2-1|NA
TGCGCCAGCAGCCAACCCCTCAGTAATGAGCAGTTCTTC
CASSQPLSNEQFF
>TRBD1|14|TRBV6-5|TRBJ1-2|NA
TGTGCCAGCAGTTACTCGGGGACAGGGAATGGCTACACCTTC
CASSYSGTGNGYTF
>NA|16|TRBV6-1|TRBJ1-2|NA
TGTGCCAGCAGTGAAAAAACACCGTCACTACTAAATGGCTACACCTTC
CASSEKTPSLLNGYTF
>NA|11|TRBV19|TRBJ2-3|NA
TGTGCCAGTAGTCAACAAGATACGCAGTATTTT
CASSQQDTQYF
>NA|13|TRBV12-3/TRBV12-4|TRBJ1-4|NA
TGTGCCAGCAGTGATCAGGGTAATGAAAAACTGTTTTTT
CASSDQGNEKLFF
>NA|11|TRBV5-1|TRBJ1-1|NA
TGCGCCAGCAGCTACTCAGGGGAAGCTTTCTTT
CASSYSGEAFF
>TRBD2|14|TRBV5-1|TRBJ2-7|NA
TGCGCCAGCAGCCCACCGGGGGGGCTCCACGAGCAGTACTTC
CASSPPGGLHEQYF
>TRBD1|14|TRBV6-6|TRBJ1-6|NA
TGTGCCAGCAGTTACCGGGACAGCTACCAACCCCTCCACTTT
CASSYRDSYQPLHF
>TRBD1|17|TRBV4-1|TRBJ1-4|NA
TGCGCCAGCAGCCAAAAAGGGCCCGGGACAGGGGGTGAAAAACTGTTTTTT
CASSQKGPGTGGEKLFF
>NA|14|TRBV2|TRBJ2-1|NA
TGTGCCAGCAGTGAACCTCTCCCAGGGAAGGAGCAGTTCTTC
CASSEPLPGKEQFF
>NA|14|TRBV7-3|TRBJ2-5|NA
TGTGCCAGCAGCTTACAGGGGTCTGGAGAGACCCAGTACTTC
CASSLQGSGETQYF
>TRBD1|17|TRBV5-1|TRBJ2-3|NA
TGCGCCAGCAGCGCAATCCGGGACAGGGGGCAGTCGGATACGCAGTATTTT
CASSAIRDRGQSDTQYF
>TRBD1|17|TRBV5-3|TRBJ2-2|NA
TGTGCCAGAAGCTCCGGGACAGGGCTAAAAAACACCGGGGAGCTGTTTTTT
CARSSGTGLKNTGELFF
>TRBD1|15|TRBV10-2|TRBJ1-2|NA
TGCGCCAGCAGTGGGCGGGACAGGGGGGACTATGGCTACACCTTC
CASSGRDRGDYGYTF
>TRBD1|16|TRBV19|TRBJ1-1|NA
TGTGCCATCTTTCCGGGACAGGGGGCTGGGAACACTGAAGCTTTCTTT
CAIFPGQGAGNTEAFF
>TRBD1|14|TRBV5-5|TRBJ1-2|NA
TGTGCCAGCAGCTCCCCAGGGGGGTTCTATGGCTACACCTTC
CASSSPGGFYGYTF
>TRBD2|14|TRBV6-2/TRBV6-3|TRBJ2-1|NA
TGTGCCAGCACCCCGACTAGCGCCTACAATGAGCAGTTCTTC
CASTPTSAYNEQFF
>NA|14|TRBV5-1|TRBJ2-5|NA
TGCGCCAGTACCCCGGGGGACGCAGAAGAGACCCAGTACTTC
CASTPGDAEETQYF
>NA|13|TRBV19|TRBJ1-4|NA
TGTGCCAGTAGTGGGCAGGGGAGAGAAAAACTGTTTTTT
CASSGQGREKLFF
>NA|13|TRBV12-3/TRBV12-4|TRBJ1-2|NA
TGTGCCAGCAGTCCCGGGATCCTCTATGGCTACACCTTC
CASSPGILYGYTF
>TRBD2|18|TRBV4-2|TRBJ2-1|once
TGTGCCAGCAGCCAAGGACTAGCGGGGGGCACTTCCTACAATGAGCAGTTCTTC
CASSQGLAGGTSYNEQFF
>NA|12|TRBV6-6|TRBJ2-7|NA
TGTGCCAGCAGGGACAGATCCTACGAGCAGTACTTC
CASRDRSYEQYF
>NA|16|TRBV25-1|TRBJ2-3|NA
TGTGCCAGCAGTGAATATAGGGCAGGGGGCACAGATACGCAGTATTTT
CASSEYRAGGTDTQYF
>NA|13|TRBV5-1|TRBJ1-4|NA
TGCGCCAGCAGCCCAGACATAAATGAAAAACTGTTTTTT
CASSPDINEKLFF
>NA|13|TRBV6-5|TRBJ1-2|few
TGTGCCAGCAGTTCCAATCAGGGCTATGGCTACACCTTC
CASSSNQGYGYTF
>TRBD2|14|TRBV2|TRBJ2-2|NA
TGTGCCAGCAGATTCGGGGGGGCGTCCGGGGAGCTGTTTTTT
CASRFGGASGELFF
>NA|13|TRBV5-1|TRBJ2-5|NA
TGCGCCAGCAGCTTGGGGGGGGGCGAGACCCAGTACTTC
CASSLGGGETQYF
>TRBD1|15|TRBV5-4|TRBJ1-2|NA
TGTGCCAGCAGCTTCCCCGGGACAGGGGATGATGGCTACACCTTC
CASSFPGTGDDGYTF
>TRBD1|16|TRBV6-6|TRBJ1-5|NA
TGTGCCAGCAGTTACTCCGGGACAGGGGGCAATCAGCCCCAGCATTTT
CASSYSGTGGNQPQHF
>NA|15|TRBV27|TRBJ2-5|NA
TGTGCCAGCAGTCCAGGGGAACGACAGCTAAAGACCCAGTACTTC
CASSPGERQLKTQYF